Below are 22 T cell receptor beta chains sequenced from a single sample in a study of CD4 T cells in relation to SARS-CoV-2 and coronaviruses. Antigen specificity for these receptors is unknown. Profiling relied on immunoSEQ multiplex PCR, and the TCRdb table lists in-frame clones only, not all of them. This sample has around 34,000 clones; 60% to 80% occur once, and the top ten carry roughly 20%. The source material was memory CD4+ T cells from PBMCs, cultured in vitro. Every receptor here comes from an adult with COVID-19.

The chain is built from TRBV10-2 and TRBJ2-1, with no clear D. This CDR3 spans 11 amino acids. Trimming pared 2 bases from V and 9 bases from J, leaving 5 bases between. Germline values: CDR1 WSHSY, CDR2 SAAADI. The CDR3 here is CASSETREQFF. The DNA of the CDR3 is TGCGCCAGCAGTGAGACCCGTGAGCAGTTCTTC.

The J gene is TRBJ2-1, the V gene TRBV20-1; 11 bases line up with TRBD2. The J segment lost 6 bases and the V segment lost 3 bases, leaving 7 bases of the junction unmatched. CDR1 is DFQATT and CDR2 is SNEGSKA in the germline V gene (reference sequence). This CDR3 has 15 residues. CDR3 amino acids: CSASLAGGIANEQFF. The CDR3 DNA reads TGCAGTGCTAGTCTAGCGGGGGGCATTGCCAATGAGCAGTTCTTC.

V and J are TRBV5-6 and TRBJ2-7; D could derive from TRBD1 or TRBD2 (5 bases each). There are 13 residues in the CDR3. V was trimmed by 4 bases and J by 2 bases, leaving 10 bases between them. From germline, CDR1 is SGHDT and CDR2 YYEEEE. The CDR3 sequence: CASSRDVPYEQYF. CDR3 DNA: TGTGCCAGCAGCCGGGACGTTCCCTACGAGCAGTACTTC. The whole variable domain, filled in from reference TRBV5-6 and TRBJ2-7, reads DAGVTQSPTHLIKTRGQQVTLRCSPKSGHDTVSWYQQALGQGPQFIFQYYEEEERQRGNFPDRFSGHQFPNYSSELNVNALLLGDSALYLCASSRDVPYEQYFGPGTRLTVT.

The rearrangement uses TRBV5-1 and TRBJ2-5, with 8 bases identical to TRBD1. V was pared by 4 bases and J by 5 bases, with 7 bases of the junction left unmatched. The CDR3 totals 14 residues. Per germline, CDR1 SGHRS and CDR2 YFSETQ. CDR3 in amino acids: CASSVTGVGETQYF. As DNA, the CDR3 is TGCGCCAGCAGCGTGACAGGGGTCGGCGAGACCCAGTACTTC.

The chain combines TRBV28 with TRBJ2-7; D uncertain. The germline CDR1 and CDR2 sequences are MDHEN and SYDVKM. The CDR3 runs 11 residues. Trimming left V 2 bases short and J 6 bases short, with 5 bases between. In nucleotides, the CDR3 is TGTGCCAGCAGTTTAAATCGCGAGCAGTACTTC. Translation gives CASSLNREQYF.

The V and J genes are TRBV6-5 and TRBJ2-7, with 11 bases identical to TRBD1. Per the germline V gene, CDR1 is MNHEY and CDR2 is SVGAGI. This CDR3 has 14 amino acids. V dropped 7 bases and J dropped 7; count of bases not matched to a gene: 9. The CDR3 reads CASTTGQGAREQYF. The CDR3 coding sequence is TGTGCCAGCACCACTGGACAGGGGGCGAGGGAGCAGTACTTC.

The chain links TRBV28 to TRBJ1-5; D is unclear. Germline CDR1 is MDHEN and CDR2 is SYDVKM. The germline V and J ends were trimmed by 1 base and 1 base, with 8 bases remaining between them. CDR3 size: 15 residues. The CDR3 DNA sequence: TGTGCCAGCAGTTTATCGGCGGGGAGCAATCAGCCCCAGCATTTT. This codes for CASSLSAGSNQPQHF.

The genes are TRBV27 and TRBJ2-4; 7 nucleotides match TRBD1. The CDR3 length is 14 residues. In germline, CDR1 is MNHEY, CDR2 SMNVEV (reference sequence). The ends lost 5 bases at V and 7 bases at J; junction bases unmatched: 8. Written as DNA, the CDR3 is TGTGCCAGCAGTCCCGGGACAGAAAGGAACATTCAGTACTTC. Its translation is CASSPGTERNIQYF.

This chain uses TRBV10-3 with TRBJ1-2; D may be TRBD1 (6 bases). Per germline, CDR1 ENHRY and CDR2 SYGVKD. Trimming took off 3 bases at V and 2 bases at J, with 10 bases between the two ends. This CDR3 is 14 amino acids long. The DNA of the CDR3 is TGTGCCATCAGTGAATGGGACAAGAACTATGGCTACACCTTC. Translated, it gives CAISEWDKNYGYTF.

V gene TRBV6-1 combines with J gene TRBJ2-5; 11 bases line up with TRBD2. Germline CDR1 MNHNS, CDR2 SASEGT. With 3 bases clipped from V and 2 bases from J, the junction kept 2 bases outside the gene matches. This CDR3 is built from 15 residues. The CDR3 nucleotides are TGTGCCAGCAGTGAGGTAGCGGGAGGGCAAGAGACCCAGTACTTC. Protein: CASSEVAGGQETQYF.

This chain links TRBV27 with TRBJ1-1; D ambiguous. V lost 2 bases and J 1 base, leaving 11 bases between the germline ends. CDR1 and CDR2 from the germline V gene are MNHEY and SMNVEV (reference sequence). This CDR3 is 15 amino acids long. The CDR3 DNA sequence: TGTGCCAGCAGTTTAGCGGTGGCGGGGAACACTGAAGCTTTCTTT. Encoded protein: CASSLAVAGNTEAFF.

This chain uses TRBV6-2 or TRBV6-3 with TRBJ2-1; 7 nucleotides match TRBD1. This CDR3 is built from 15 residues. The junction had 5 bases not matched to a gene; V was cut back by 6 bases and J by 0 bases. Germline V gene data show CDR1 as MNHEY and CDR2 as SVGEGT. The CDR3 DNA reads TGTGCCAGCAGCCTACAGGGGAGCTCCTACAATGAGCAGTTCTTC. It translates to CASSLQGSSYNEQFF.

The gene calls are TRBV27 and TRBJ2-5; maybe TRBD1 (5 bases). The germline V gene encodes CDR1 MNHEY and CDR2 SMNVEV (reference sequence). Trimming left V 4 bases short and J 1 base short, with 10 bases between. There are 14 residues in the CDR3. The CDR3 is CASSSRQSQETQYF. CDR3 coding DNA: TGTGCCAGCAGTTCTCGACAGTCCCAAGAGACCCAGTACTTC.

The rearrangement links TRBV5-6 to TRBJ2-7, with 10 nucleotides matching TRBD1. The CDR3 has 15 amino acids. CDR1 is SGHDT and CDR2 is YYEEEE in the germline V gene. V trimming: 4 bases; J trimming: 4 bases; junction bases outside the gene matches: 8. For the CDR3, the DNA is TGTGCCAGCAGCCCTGATATGGGACAGGGGTACGAGCAGTACTTC. Amino acids: CASSPDMGQGYEQYF.

This sequence joins TRBV28 and TRBJ1-2, with 7 bases matching TRBD1. This CDR3 comprises 15 residues. From germline, CDR1 is MDHEN and CDR2 SYDVKM. The V gene end was trimmed by 5 bases and the J gene end by 3 bases; junction bases not matched to a gene: 9. CDR3 sequence reads: CASSPSGGSYYGYTF. The CDR3 DNA sequence: TGTGCCAGCAGTCCATCAGGGGGTTCTTACTATGGCTACACCTTC.

The V gene is TRBV28, the J gene TRBJ1-5; 8 bases map to TRBD1. The CDR3 covers 17 residues. The J segment lost 2 bases and the V segment lost 5 bases, leaving 11 bases of the junction unmatched. From germline, CDR1 is MDHEN and CDR2 SYDVKM. The CDR3 reads CASSLLGQGKGNQPQHF. The CDR3 DNA follows: TGTGCCAGCAGTCTACTCGGACAGGGTAAGGGCAATCAGCCCCAGCATTTT.

V is TRBV7-3 and J is TRBJ1-2, with D maybe TRBD1 (6 bases). Germline V gene lookup returns CDR1 SGHTA and CDR2 FQGTGA. Trimming took 5 bases from V and 4 from J, leaving 14 bases between them. The length of the CDR3 is 14 residues. DNA for the CDR3: TGTGCCAGCAGCCCCGCGGGGGCGACCTATGGCTACACCTTC. It specifies CASSPAGATYGYTF.

The chain combines TRBV2 with TRBJ2-7; a possible D gene is TRBD1 (6 bases). The CDR3 consists of 13 residues. The V gene lost 6 bases and the J gene lost 2 bases, with 11 bases spanning the gap. In germline, CDR1 is SNHLY, CDR2 FYNNEI. This CDR3 reads CASSRQEPYEQYF. CDR3 in DNA: TGTGCCAGCAGCCGACAGGAACCCTACGAGCAGTACTTC. Full variable domain (remainder filled in from reference TRBV2 and TRBJ2-7): EPEVTQTPSHQVTQMGQEVILRCVPISNHLYFYWYRQILGQKVEFLVSFYNNEISEKSEIFDDQFSVERPDGSNFTLKIRSTKLEDSAMYFCASSRQEPYEQYFGPGTRLTVT.

This chain connects TRBV9 to TRBJ2-3; TRBD2 matches at 9 bases. The CDR3 loop spans 15 amino acids. CDR1 and CDR2 from the germline V gene are SGDLS and YYNGEE. J lost 5 bases, V lost 1 base, and 5 bases had no gene match. The CDR3 is CASSVSGAGGDTQYF. The DNA of the CDR3 is TGTGCCAGCAGCGTATCTGGAGCGGGAGGAGATACGCAGTATTTT. Full variable domain (remainder filled in from reference TRBV9 and TRBJ2-3): DSGVTQTPKHLITATGQRVTLRCSPRSGDLSVYWYQQSLDQGLQFLIQYYNGEERAKGNILERFSAQQFPDLHSELNLSSLELGDSALYFCASSVSGAGGDTQYFGPGTRLTVL.

On this clone itself: Its ends do not fully match the called genes, so a read error is possible. The chain is built from TRBV20-1 and TRBJ1-2; D may be TRBD1 (5 bases). The CDR3 has 14 residues. Germline assignment: CDR1 DFQATT and CDR2 SNEGSKA (reference sequence). CDR3 in DNA: TGCAGTGCTAGTGCAGGGAGTCGTAACGATGGCTACACCTTC. This codes for CSASAGSRNDGYTF.

This chain uses TRBV2 with TRBJ1-4; D gene unclear. The CDR3 consists of 15 residues. Per germline, CDR1 SNHLY and CDR2 FYNNEI. V was cut by 2 bases and J by 7 bases, with 14 bases left in between. The CDR3 coding sequence is TGTGCCAGCAGTGAATCCGGAGGTGGCGGTGAAAAACTGTTTTTT. This sequence encodes CASSESGGGGEKLFF.

This clone was seen a few times. This rearrangement joins TRBV19 to TRBJ2-1, with D tentatively TRBD2 (5 bases). Germline V gene sequence: CDR1 LNHDA, CDR2 SQIVND (reference sequence). V dropped 6 bases and J dropped 9 bases, with 18 bases sitting between them. The CDR3 loop spans 14 amino acids. This chain's CDR3 is CASRQTSNFAEQFF. The CDR3 DNA reads as TGTGCCAGTAGGCAAACTAGTAACTTCGCTGAGCAGTTCTTC.